The 29 T cell receptor beta chains in this list originate from one sample, sequenced in a study of T cells after posttransplantation cyclophosphamide. TCRdb keeps only in-frame clones here, not all; method: immunoSEQ multiplex PCR. Of 32,000 or so clones in the sample, approximately 90% were seen once. Input material: PBMCs. The receptors come from a woman between 40 and 55 years old with a blood cancer, CMV-positive, and with a related stem cell donor.

This rearrangement joins TRBV5-5 to TRBJ2-7, with unresolved D. Looked up from germline, CDR1 is SGHKS and CDR2 is YYEKEE (reference sequence). CDR3 size: 11 residues. The germline V and J ends were trimmed by 4 bases and 2 bases, with 4 bases remaining between them. CDR3 sequence: CASSLAYEQYF. DNA for the CDR3: TGTGCCAGCAGCCTAGCCTACGAGCAGTACTTC.

The chain couples TRBV4-1 to TRBJ2-5; 7 positions match TRBD2. This CDR3 region has 15 residues. Looked up from germline, CDR1 is MGHRA and CDR2 is YSYEKL. The V segment lost 1 base and the J segment 1 base; nucleotides outside the gene matches: 3. DNA of the CDR3: TGCGCCAGCAGCCAAGGAAGCGGGGTCCAAGAGACCCAGTACTTC. It encodes CASSQGSGVQETQYF.

The chain uses TRBV4-3 and TRBJ2-2; TRBD2 is a possible D gene (6 bases). CDR1 is LGHNA, CDR2 YSLEER, per germline. Trimming took 0 bases from V and 7 from J, leaving 9 bases between them. The CDR3 is 14 amino acids. The CDR3 coding sequence is TGCGCCAGCAGCCAAGACGGGGGTTTCGGGGAGCTGTTTTTT. Encoded protein: CASSQDGGFGELFF.

The rearrangement uses TRBV5-4 and TRBJ1-2, with TRBD1 identical over 9 bases. This CDR3 contains 16 residues. The junction had 10 bases not matched to a gene; V was cut back by 2 bases and J by 5 bases. Germline lookup yields CDR1 SGHNT and CDR2 YYREEE (reference sequence). CDR3 in DNA: TGTGCCAGCAGCTTTAGGGACAGGGTGGCGATTTATGGCTACACCTTC. This codes for CASSFRDRVAIYGYTF.

The chain combines TRBV9 with TRBJ2-3; perhaps TRBD1 as D (5 bases). V was trimmed by 4 bases and J by 1 base, leaving 16 bases between them. CDR3 length: 16 residues. Germline-derived CDR1 and CDR2 are SGDLS and YYNGEE. CDR3 protein: CASSPRTTARTDTQYF. The CDR3 DNA reads as TGTGCCAGCAGCCCCCGGACAACTGCCCGCACAGATACGCAGTATTTT.

The V and J genes are TRBV19 and TRBJ1-5; a possible D gene is TRBD1 (6 bases). CDR3 length: 13 amino acids. V was shortened by 6 bases and J by 6 bases, with 12 bases between the two germline ends. Germline V lookup: CDR1 LNHDA, CDR2 SQIVND (reference sequence). The CDR3 DNA reads TGTGCCAGTAGGGGACACTACGGTCAGCCCCAGCATTTT. Protein sequence: CASRGHYGQPQHF. The variable domain in full, with the rest retrieved from reference TRBV19 and TRBJ1-5, is DGGITQSPKYLFRKEGQNVTLSCEQNLNHDAMYWYRQDPGQGLRLIYYSQIVNDFQKGDIAEGYSVSREKKESFPLTVTSAQKNPTAFYLCASRGHYGQPQHFGDGTRLSIL.

This chain connects TRBV28 to TRBJ1-2, with D possibly matching TRBD1 (6 bases). The V and J ends lost 6 bases and 3 bases respectively, with 17 bases between them. Germline CDR1 and CDR2: MDHEN and SYDVKM. The CDR3 consists of 15 residues. The CDR3 sequence is CASRKPGAPDYGYTF. In DNA form, the CDR3 reads TGTGCCAGCAGGAAACCAGGGGCCCCAGACTATGGCTACACCTTC.

This clone appeared once. The chain combines TRBV4-2 with TRBJ2-5, with TRBD2 identical over 11 bases. CDR1 is LGHNA and CDR2 is YNFKEQ in the germline V gene. The V and J ends lost 0 bases and 10 bases, in that order; junction bases with no gene match: 19. The CDR3 is 19 residues long. The CDR3 sequence is CASSQDWELAGAVFGGQYF. Written as DNA, the CDR3 is TGTGCCAGCAGCCAAGATTGGGAACTAGCGGGGGCCGTCTTTGGGGGCCAGTACTTC.

The V call is TRBV9, the J call TRBJ2-1; D unresolved. This CDR3 comprises 15 residues. Looked up from germline, CDR1 is SGDLS and CDR2 is YYNGEE. V gave up 0 bases and J gave up 1 base, with 8 bases separating them. CDR3 sequence reads: CASSVDLTSYNEQFF. The DNA for the CDR3 is TGTGCCAGCAGCGTAGACCTGACTTCCTACAATGAGCAGTTCTTC.

The V call is TRBV5-1, the J call TRBJ1-2, with D possibly being TRBD1 (5 bases). The CDR3 consists of 14 residues. CDR1 SGHRS and CDR2 YFSETQ come from the germline V gene. The V end lost 2 bases, the J end lost 3 bases, and 11 bases lay between the germline ends. This CDR3 reads CASSFRQGDYGYTF. The CDR3 nucleotides are TGCGCCAGCAGCTTTCGGCAGGGTGACTATGGCTACACCTTC.

The chain couples TRBV6-5 to TRBJ1-3; D is ambiguous. Deletions cut 2 bases from V and 4 bases from J, with 9 bases between. The CDR3 is made up of 14 amino acids. The V gene's germline CDR1 is MNHEY and CDR2 SVGAGI. Here the CDR3 DNA reads TGTGCCAGCAGTTACGCCGGAGAGGGAAACACCATATATTTT. It is translated as CASSYAGEGNTIYF.

The rearrangement joins TRBV19 to TRBJ1-5, with 8 positions matching TRBD1. This CDR3 has 15 amino acids. From germline, CDR1 is LNHDA and CDR2 SQIVND (reference sequence). Trimming took 10 bases from V and 6 from J; bases not matched to a gene: 14. This CDR3 reads CATRSGTGGGQPQHF. CDR3 coding DNA: TGTGCCACCCGCTCCGGGACAGGAGGGGGTCAGCCCCAGCATTTT.

The CDR3 loop reads CAISGQGRETQYF. The CDR3 coding sequence is TGTGCCATCAGTGGGCAGGGCAGGGAGACCCAGTACTTC. The chain uses TRBV10-3 and TRBJ2-5, with D possibly matching TRBD1 (5 bases). With 4 bases removed from V and 5 bases from J, the gap between germline ends came to 11 bases. From germline, CDR1 is ENHRY and CDR2 SYGVKD. The CDR3 has 13 residues.

The chain combines TRBV5-4 with TRBJ2-7; TRBD1 matches 8 bases. Per germline, CDR1 SGHNT and CDR2 YYREEE (reference sequence). The CDR3 is 13 amino acids. With V trimmed by 0 bases and J by 7 bases, 3 bases remained unmatched. The CDR3: CASSLAGGQEQYF. The CDR3 coding sequence is TGTGCCAGCAGCTTGGCAGGGGGCCAAGAGCAGTACTTC.

The chain recombines TRBV27 with TRBJ2-1; possible D gene TRBD1, 6 bases. Trimming took 3 bases from V and 1 from J, leaving 19 bases between them. The CDR3 runs to 18 residues. From germline, CDR1 is MNHEY and CDR2 SMNVEV (reference sequence). CDR3 sequence: CASSFNRVGLGSYNEQFF. In DNA form, the CDR3 reads TGTGCCAGCAGTTTTAACAGGGTCGGGTTAGGGTCCTACAATGAGCAGTTCTTC.

The chain is built from TRBV4-3 and TRBJ1-1; no clear D. This CDR3 region has 13 residues. Deletions cut 1 base from V and 10 bases from J, with 13 bases between. Looked up from germline, CDR1 is LGHNA and CDR2 is YSLEER. The CDR3, as DNA: TGCGCCAGCAGCCAAGTTGCCGGGAGTGGAGCTTTCTTT. Its translation: CASSQVAGSGAFF.

The chain uses TRBV28 and TRBJ1-2; D unresolved. CDR3 length: 14 residues. The V end lost 2 bases, the J end lost 2 bases, and 9 bases lay between the germline ends. Germline V gene data show CDR1 as MDHEN and CDR2 as SYDVKM. The CDR3: CASSLQRRNYGYTF. In DNA form, the CDR3 reads TGTGCCAGCAGTTTACAACGGAGAAACTATGGCTACACCTTC.

CDR3 amino acids: CASTPGEGELFF. Here the CDR3 DNA reads TGTGCCAGCACCCCGGGGGAGGGGGAGCTGTTTTTT. The V call is TRBV7-3, the J call TRBJ2-2; tentatively, D is TRBD2 (6 bases). Germline lookup yields CDR1 SGHTA and CDR2 FQGTGA. This CDR3 spans 12 amino acids. Trimming removed 7 bases from V and 8 bases from J, with 11 bases in between.

V and J are TRBV6-1 and TRBJ2-7; 8 nucleotides agree with TRBD1. V dropped 8 bases and J dropped 3; count of bases not matched to a gene: 9. This CDR3 has 14 amino acids. Per the germline V gene, CDR1 is MNHNS and CDR2 is SASEGT. CDR3 coding DNA: TGTGCCAGCGGGGTCAGGGGGCCCTACTACGAGCAGTACTTC. Amino acid sequence: CASGVRGPYYEQYF.

This chain uses TRBV28 with TRBJ2-3; D gene unclear. This CDR3 region has 17 residues. CDR1 is MDHEN, CDR2 SYDVKM, per germline. The V and J ends lost 7 bases and 6 bases respectively, with 26 bases between them. The CDR3 sequence is CASTHLLVDSDVDTQYF. In DNA form, the CDR3 reads TGTGCCAGCACCCACCTGTTGGTAGATAGTGATGTGGATACGCAGTATTTT.

CDR3 region: CASSLRGMGTDTQYF. The CDR3 region has the DNA TGCGCCAGCAGCTTGAGAGGGATGGGCACAGATACGCAGTATTTT. The V call is TRBV5-1, the J call TRBJ2-3, with D possibly matching TRBD2 (5 bases). Germline CDR1 reads SGHRS; CDR2 reads YFSETQ. This CDR3 is built from 15 residues. V was pared by 1 base and J by 1 base, with 10 bases between.

The chain is built from TRBV4-2 and TRBJ2-7, with 7 bases identical to TRBD1. The length of the CDR3 is 17 residues. With 3 bases clipped from V and 0 bases from J, the junction kept 11 bases outside the gene matches. Per germline, CDR1 LGHNA and CDR2 YNFKEQ. DNA for the CDR3: TGTGCCAGCAGCCAGTACGAACAGGGGTCTCCCTCCTACGAGCAGTACTTC. Translation: CASSQYEQGSPSYEQYF.

The chain is built from TRBV5-4 and TRBJ2-7; a possible D gene is TRBD2 (6 bases). Trimming pared 4 bases from V and 4 bases from J, leaving 12 bases between. This CDR3 has 13 amino acids. From germline, CDR1 is SGHNT and CDR2 YYREEE (reference sequence). CDR3: CASSLPEGYEQYF. For the CDR3, the DNA is TGTGCCAGCAGCCTCCCGGAGGGGTACGAGCAGTACTTC.

The rearrangement uses TRBV2 and TRBJ2-2; 8 bases align to TRBD2. V lost 7 bases and J lost 4; bases outside the gene matches: 2. Germline CDR1 is SNHLY and CDR2 is FYNNEI. This CDR3 has 13 amino acids. This CDR3 is CASKREGTGELFF. The CDR3 DNA is TGTGCCAGCAAACGGGAGGGCACCGGGGAGCTGTTTTTT.

The chain joins TRBV18 to TRBJ1-2, with unresolved D. Germline CDR1 and CDR2: KGHSH and LQKENI. The CDR3 sequence is 15 residues long. Deletions cut 3 bases from V and 1 base from J, with 12 bases between. The CDR3 sequence is CASSPASLINYGYTF. CDR3 in DNA: TGTGCCAGCTCACCCGCGTCCTTGATTAACTATGGCTACACCTTC.

This chain connects TRBV11-2 to TRBJ2-1; D possibly corresponds to TRBD2 (7 bases). This CDR3 is built from 17 residues. V shed 0 bases and J shed 2 bases, with 14 bases lying between them. CDR1 is SGHAT, CDR2 FQNNGV, per germline. The CDR3 nucleotides read TGTGCCAGCAGCTTAGAGGTCTGGGGGGGCCCCTACAATGAGCAGTTCTTC. Protein product: CASSLEVWGGPYNEQFF.

The rearrangement links TRBV11-2 to TRBJ2-5, with 8 positions matching TRBD2. The DNA matches TRBJ2-7 better at its end, which makes the J call doubtful. Germline V gene lookup returns CDR1 SGHAT and CDR2 FQNNGV. The CDR3 contains 15 residues. The CDR3 DNA sequence: TGTGCCAGCAGCTTGAGCGGGGGCTCAAACTACGAGCAGTACTTC. Residues: CASSLSGGSNYEQYF.

V usage is TRBV25-1 and J usage is TRBJ2-6; D may be TRBD1 (6 bases). Germline lookup yields CDR1 MGHDK and CDR2 SYGVNS. V lost 6 bases, J lost 4 bases, and 13 bases lay in between. The CDR3 spans 15 residues. The CDR3 nucleotides read TGTGCCAGCAGCCAACAGGGATACGGGGCCAACGTCCTGACTTTC. The encoded protein is CASSQQGYGANVLTF.

The chain has TRBV10-3 and TRBJ1-6; D might be TRBD1 (6 bases). V lost 2 bases and J 0 bases, leaving 11 bases between the germline ends. Germline V gene lookup returns CDR1 ENHRY and CDR2 SYGVKD. The CDR3 sequence is 17 residues long. CDR3 region: CAISEGGRSSYNSPLHF. CDR3 sequence (DNA): TGTGCCATCAGTGAGGGGGGCAGGAGCTCCTATAATTCACCCCTCCACTTT.